The 30 T cell receptor beta chains listed next were all sequenced from one sample in a study of blood T cells in healthy people across ages. A second PCR, run for about 7 to 11 cycles, used a sample-barcoded 5' primer plus a J-beta primer mix. TCRdb redid the calling of the 5' RACE reads with MiXCR, one entry per CDR3 protein. The table includes 550,000 to 800,000 distinct CDR3 sequences, roughly 32% detected once. Sequencing was performed on blood. These receptors all come from a woman of 80 years or more in good health.

Ten or more counts support this clonotype. The chain uses TRBV7-9 and TRBJ2-5, with 7 bases lining up with TRBD1. Looked up from germline, CDR1 is SEHNR and CDR2 is FQNEAQ (reference sequence). The CDR3 runs to 14 residues. After removal of 6 bases from V and 2 bases from J, the junction contained 6 bases not matched to a gene. This chain's CDR3 is CASRRSDRQETQYF. The CDR3 nucleotides read TGTGCCAGCAGGAGATCGGACAGGCAAGAGACCCAGTACTTC.

This clonotype was recorded many times. The gene calls are TRBV5-1 and TRBJ2-1; no clear D. V was cut by 4 bases and J by 10 bases, with 12 bases left in between. Per germline, CDR1 SGHRS and CDR2 YFSETQ. This CDR3 contains 12 residues. CDR3 sequence reads: CASSVVDREQFF. In DNA form, the CDR3 reads TGCGCCAGCAGCGTGGTAGACCGGGAGCAGTTCTTC. The full variable domain, with the rest looked up from reference TRBV5-1 and TRBJ2-1, is KAGVTQTPRYLIKTRGQQVTLSCSPISGHRSVSWYQQTPGQGLQFLFEYFSETQRNKGNFPGRFSGRQFSNSRSEMNVSTLELGDSALYLCASSVVDREQFFGPGTRLTVL.

The chain joins TRBV7-2 to TRBJ1-3; D gene ambiguous. The germline V gene encodes CDR1 SGHTA and CDR2 FQGNSA. This CDR3 has 16 amino acids. The V gene lost 0 bases and the J gene lost 2 bases, with 11 bases spanning the gap. CDR3 DNA: TGTGCCAGCAGCTTAGCAAGGACCGGGACTGGAAACACCATATATTTT. Protein sequence: CASSLARTGTGNTIYF.

As to this clonotype: One end of the junction varies from germline; a read error may be responsible. The genes are TRBV4-2 and TRBJ2-3, with D perhaps matching TRBD1 (6 bases). Germline V gene data show CDR1 as LGHNA and CDR2 as YNFKEQ. The CDR3 consists of 17 residues. CDR3 DNA: TGTGCCAGCAACCAAGTCACAGGGACCCGAACTAATGAAAAACTGTATTTT. It specifies CASNQVTGTRTNEKLYF.

The chain recombines TRBV30 with TRBJ2-2, with 8 bases fitting TRBD2. Germline V gene data show CDR1 as GTSNPN and CDR2 as SVGIG (reference sequence). J gave up 6 bases and V 2 bases, and 8 bases lay outside the gene matches. CDR3 length: 15 residues. The CDR3 here is CAWSRGLAFAGELFF. The CDR3 bases are TGTGCCTGGAGTCGAGGACTAGCTTTCGCCGGGGAGCTGTTTTTT.

V usage is TRBV7-8 and J usage is TRBJ2-7; 7 bases are shared with TRBD2. Germline V lookup: CDR1 SGHVS, CDR2 FQNEAQ. With 6 bases clipped from V and 4 bases from J, the junction kept 12 bases outside the gene matches. The CDR3 runs 15 residues. The CDR3 nucleotides are TGTGCCAGCAGGACCCTTCCCCGGGAGGATTACGAGCAGTACTTC. This translates into CASRTLPREDYEQYF. Full variable domain (missing parts from reference TRBV7-8 and TRBJ2-7): GAGVSQSPRYKVAKRGQDVALRCDPISGHVSLFWYQQALGQGPEFLTYFQNEAQLDKSGLPSDRFFAERPEGSVSTLKIQRTQQEDSAVYLCASRTLPREDYEQYFGPGTRLTVT.

This clonotype occurred a few times. The chain has TRBV30 and TRBJ1-2; a possible D gene is TRBD1 (5 bases). V shed 0 bases and J shed 7 bases, with 15 bases lying between them. CDR1 is GTSNPN and CDR2 is SVGIG in the germline V gene (reference sequence). The CDR3 loop spans 14 amino acids. The CDR3 region has the DNA TGTGCCTGGAGTGTACAAACGGGGCTCGGTGGCTACACCTTC. Protein: CAWSVQTGLGGYTF.

The chain uses TRBV6-2 or TRBV6-3 and TRBJ1-6; D not certain. V lost 0 bases and J 10 bases, leaving 10 bases between the germline ends. This CDR3 is built from 14 residues. The V gene's germline CDR1 is MNHEY and CDR2 SVGEGT. The CDR3 DNA reads as TGTGCCAGCAGTTACTCGTCTGTGGGGTCACCCCTCCACTTT. Translated, it gives CASSYSSVGSPLHF.

A few counts support this clonotype. The gene calls are TRBV7-9 and TRBJ1-1, with TRBD1 matching over 9 bases. V lost 6 bases to trimming and J lost 1 base; unmatched junction nucleotides: 12. From germline, CDR1 is SEHNR and CDR2 FQNEAQ (reference sequence). This CDR3 has 17 residues. CDR3 sequence (DNA): TGTGCCAGCAGATCCCGGGACAGGGTCGGAGAGAACACTGAAGCTTTCTTT. The encoded protein is CASRSRDRVGENTEAFF.

This clonotype came up many times. The chain couples TRBV6-6 to TRBJ1-5; D unclear. From germline, CDR1 is MNHNY and CDR2 SVGAGI (reference sequence). The length of the CDR3 is 12 residues. Trimming stripped 8 bases from V and 6 bases from J, with 11 bases between. As DNA, the CDR3 is TGTGCCAGCGCGTCAGATTTTCAGCCCCAGCATTTT. Amino acids: CASASDFQPQHF.

This clonotype was recorded at least ten times. The genes are TRBV5-1 and TRBJ2-1; D possibly corresponds to TRBD1 (7 bases). V lost 4 bases and J lost 3, with 11 bases in between. The CDR3 is 14 amino acids. Per germline, CDR1 SGHRS and CDR2 YFSETQ. CDR3: CASSIQGGYNEQFF. The CDR3 DNA reads as TGCGCCAGCAGCATTCAGGGGGGCTACAATGAGCAGTTCTTC.

This clonotype showed up many times. The chain carries TRBV3-1 and TRBJ2-7; tentatively, D is TRBD1 (6 bases). The V end lost 1 base, the J end lost 2 bases, and 9 bases lay between the germline ends. The CDR3 is 14 residues long. Germline V CDR1 and CDR2: LGHDT, YNNKEL (reference sequence). The CDR3 bases are TGTGCCAGCAGCCAAGTGGGGGCCCCCTACGAGCAGTACTTC. Translation gives CASSQVGAPYEQYF.

The chain uses TRBV5-1 and TRBJ2-3, with 7 bases aligning to TRBD2. The J segment lost 1 base and the V segment lost 9 bases, leaving 5 bases of the junction unmatched. The CDR3 has 13 amino acids. Germline V gene lookup returns CDR1 SGHRS and CDR2 YFSETQ. The chain's CDR3 is CATRGGGTDTQYF. The CDR3 coding sequence is TGCGCCACCCGGGGAGGGGGCACAGATACGCAGTATTTT.

This clonotype was seen at least ten times. The V gene is TRBV12-3 or TRBV12-4, the J gene TRBJ2-3; no firm D call. Trimming took 6 bases from V and 5 from J, leaving 9 bases between them. This CDR3 is 12 amino acids long. CDR3 sequence reads: CASSLVEDTQYF. The CDR3, as DNA: TGTGCCAGCAGCCTAGTGGAAGATACGCAGTATTTT.

This clonotype was picked up many times. The rearrangement links TRBV20-1 to TRBJ2-1; 8 bases map to TRBD2. The CDR3 contains 16 residues. Germline V gene lookup returns CDR1 DFQATT and CDR2 SNEGSKA (reference sequence). The V segment lost 0 bases and the J segment 7 bases; nucleotides outside the gene matches: 11. Here the CDR3 reads CSARDERGWPRNEQFF. Here the CDR3 DNA reads TGCAGTGCTAGAGATGAGCGGGGGTGGCCCCGGAATGAGCAGTTCTTC.

This clonotype showed up just a few times. V and J are TRBV9 and TRBJ2-3, with 16 positions matching TRBD2. CDR3 length equals 17 residues. CDR1 is SGDLS and CDR2 is YYNGEE in the germline V gene. V lost 0 bases and J lost 5; bases outside the gene matches: 3. DNA for the CDR3: TGTGCCAGCAGCGTAGGGGGACTAGCGGGGGGGCAAGATACGCAGTATTTT. It codes for CASSVGGLAGGQDTQYF.

CDR3 DNA: TGTGCCAGCAATTTGGGCAGGAGTTATGGCTACACCTTC. It encodes CASNLGRSYGYTF. The chain uses TRBV12-3 or TRBV12-4 and TRBJ1-2; unclear D gene. The CDR3 totals 13 residues. V gave up 7 bases and J gave up 5 bases, with 14 bases separating them.

This clonotype was observed many times. The V and J genes are TRBV7-2 and TRBJ2-7; D is possibly TRBD2 (6 bases). From germline, CDR1 is SGHTA and CDR2 FQGNSA. The CDR3 has 15 amino acids. Trimming left V 3 bases short and J 0 bases short, with 12 bases between. CDR3 in amino acids: CASSLNAGRSYEQYF. CDR3 nucleotides: TGTGCCAGCAGCTTGAATGCGGGGCGCTCCTACGAGCAGTACTTC.

This clonotype was counted once. This chain connects TRBV30 to TRBJ2-2, with D possibly TRBD2 on 5 matching bases. Germline-derived CDR1 and CDR2 are GTSNPN and SVGIG (reference sequence). Trimming took off 3 bases at V and 6 bases at J, with 17 bases between the two ends. The CDR3 runs to 15 residues. The CDR3 nucleotides are TGTGCCTGGAGGGTTCTCGAACTAGTTGCCGGGGAGCTGTTTTTT. Translated: CAWRVLELVAGELFF. Filled out from reference TRBV30 and TRBJ2-2, the complete variable domain reads SQTIHQWPATLVQPVGSPLSLECTVEGTSNPNLYWYRQAAGRGLQLLFYSVGIGQISSEVPQNLSASRPQDRQFILSSKKLLLSDSGFYLCAWRVLELVAGELFFGEGSRLTVL.

This clonotype was picked up many times. The chain joins TRBV27 to TRBJ1-2; D is perhaps TRBD1 (6 bases). Germline V gene sequence: CDR1 MNHEY, CDR2 SMNVEV (reference sequence). This CDR3 is 13 amino acids long. V lost 4 bases and J 2 bases, leaving 8 bases between the germline ends. The CDR3 region is CASSYGQNYGYTF. The CDR3 DNA reads TGTGCCAGCAGTTACGGACAGAACTATGGCTACACCTTC.

In its sample, this clonotype was seen many times. CDR3 residues: CASSLAGRGNEQFF. Here the CDR3 DNA reads TGTGCCAGCAGCTTAGCGGGCAGGGGGAATGAGCAGTTCTTC. This sequence joins TRBV7-9 and TRBJ2-1; 7 bases fit TRBD1. Germline values: CDR1 SEHNR, CDR2 FQNEAQ (reference sequence). V lost 0 bases, J lost 7 bases, and 3 bases stayed unmatched. CDR3 length equals 14 residues.

There are many counts of this clonotype. It may be a read error: a sequence one base away is much more abundant. This rearrangement joins TRBV5-1 to TRBJ2-7; D might be TRBD1 (6 bases). Germline V gene sequence: CDR1 SGHRS, CDR2 YFSETQ. The V end lost 3 bases, the J end lost 0 bases, and 10 bases lay between the germline ends. CDR3 length equals 14 residues. As DNA, the CDR3 is TGCGCCAGCAGCTGGATGGACAGCTCCTACGAGCAGTACTTC. Translating gives CASSWMDSSYEQYF.

The chain uses TRBV5-5 and TRBJ1-2; D call uncertain. The CDR3 spans 15 residues. V lost 0 bases and J lost 3, with 12 bases in between. Germline values: CDR1 SGHKS, CDR2 YYEKEE (reference sequence). This CDR3 is CASSLGLAGDYGYTF. The DNA for the CDR3 is TGTGCCAGCAGCTTGGGCCTAGCGGGCGACTATGGCTACACCTTC.

This clonotype was seen a handful of times. This sequence may be a read error, since a much larger clone differs from it by one base. The rearrangement joins TRBV20-1 to TRBJ2-1; 7 bases agree with TRBD2. The CDR3 length is 16 residues. Looked up from germline, CDR1 is DFQATT and CDR2 is SNEGSKA (reference sequence). Trimming removed 1 base from V and 3 bases from J; junction bases left unmatched: 9. The CDR3 region is CSARGERAGNYNEQFF. The DNA of the CDR3 is TGCAGTGCTAGAGGGGAACGAGCGGGGAACTACAATGAGCAGTTCTTC.

The V gene is TRBV7-2, the J gene TRBJ1-2; D possibly corresponds to TRBD1 (5 bases). Germline CDR1 SGHTA, CDR2 FQGNSA. The ends were cut back, 1 base at V and 13 bases at J, with 16 bases in the middle. This CDR3 comprises 13 residues. The CDR3 region is CASSLDYRRGRTF. CDR3 nucleotides: TGTGCCAGCAGCTTAGATTATCGGAGGGGCCGCACCTTC.

This clonotype appeared many times. The chain couples TRBV30 to TRBJ1-5; perhaps TRBD1 as D (6 bases). The CDR3 is 16 residues long. Germline V gene lookup returns CDR1 GTSNPN and CDR2 SVGIG (reference sequence). V was cut by 1 base and J by 0 bases, with 13 bases left in between. The CDR3 loop is CAWSDLEGDSNQPQHF. The CDR3 DNA is TGTGCCTGGAGTGACCTCGAGGGGGATAGCAATCAGCCCCAGCATTTT.

The chain couples TRBV10-3 to TRBJ2-7; a possible D gene is TRBD1 (5 bases). Germline V gives CDR1 ENHRY, CDR2 SYGVKD. The CDR3 loop spans 11 amino acids. V shed 6 bases and J shed 6 bases, with 9 bases lying between them. The CDR3 region has the DNA TGTGCCATCAGCAGGGTCGGCGAGCAGTACTTC. Residues: CAISRVGEQYF.

This clonotype was counted a single time. CDR3 region: CASSQDPGQNYGYTF. As DNA, the CDR3 is TGCGCCAGCAGCCAAGACCCGGGGCAGAACTATGGCTACACCTTC. The rearrangement joins TRBV4-1 to TRBJ1-2; perhaps TRBD1 as D (5 bases). V dropped 0 bases and J dropped 2 bases, with 10 bases sitting between them. Per the germline V gene, CDR1 is MGHRA and CDR2 is YSYEKL. The CDR3 totals 15 residues.

This chain links TRBV20-1 with TRBJ1-2; D possibly corresponds to TRBD1 (6 bases). The CDR3 is made up of 13 amino acids. Germline V gives CDR1 DFQATT, CDR2 SNEGSKA (reference sequence). V dropped 5 bases and J dropped 6 bases, with 16 bases sitting between them. Here the CDR3 DNA reads TGCAGTGCTCCAGGGACACTTCACCATGGCTACACCTTC. This sequence encodes CSAPGTLHHGYTF.

In this sample, this clonotype turned up a few times. The chain joins TRBV3-1 to TRBJ2-2, with D perhaps TRBD2 (6 bases). The germline V gene has CDR1 LGHDT and CDR2 YNNKEL (reference sequence). Trimming left V 4 bases short and J 4 bases short, with 16 bases between. The CDR3 covers 16 residues. The CDR3 spells CASSRQGGRGTGELFF. CDR3 coding DNA: TGTGCCAGCAGCCGTCAGGGAGGAAGGGGCACCGGGGAGCTGTTTTTT. Supplemented by reference TRBV3-1 and TRBJ2-2, the full variable domain reads DTAVSQTPKYLVTQMGNDKSIKCEQNLGHDTMYWYKQDSKKFLKIMFSYNNKELIINETVPNRFSPKSPDKAHLNLHINSLELGDSAVYFCASSRQGGRGTGELFFGEGSRLTVL.